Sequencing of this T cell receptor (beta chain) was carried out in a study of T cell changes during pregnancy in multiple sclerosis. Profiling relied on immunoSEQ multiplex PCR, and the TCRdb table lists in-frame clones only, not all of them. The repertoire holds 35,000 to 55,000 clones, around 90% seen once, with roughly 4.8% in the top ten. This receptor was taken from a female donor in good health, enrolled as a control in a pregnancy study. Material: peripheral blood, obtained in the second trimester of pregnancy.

CDR3: CASSYSRNSPLHF. In nucleotides, the CDR3 is TGTGCCAGCAGTTACTCCAGGAACTCACCCCTCCACTTT. The V call is TRBV6-5, the J call TRBJ1-6; D unclear. Per the germline V gene, CDR1 is MNHEY and CDR2 is SVGAGI. CDR3 length equals 13 residues. V was trimmed by 0 bases and J by 10 bases, leaving 7 bases between them.